The next 11 T cell receptor beta chains were all read from a single sample in a study of T cell responses to AZD1222 COVID-19 vaccine. Clones were read by immunoSEQ multiplex PCR, and TCRdb kept only the in-frame ones, dropping some. The sample carries tens of thousands of clones, 85% recorded once. Sample: peripheral blood, taken on day 0 of AZD1222 vaccination. The receptors were gathered from an adult in good health.

The rearrangement links TRBV10-3 to TRBJ2-1; the D gene is possibly TRBD2 (5 bases). The germline V gene encodes CDR1 ENHRY and CDR2 SYGVKD. The CDR3 covers 13 residues. This chain's CDR3 is CSFTPDYRGEQFF. Written as DNA, the CDR3 is TGTTCGTTCACCCCTGATTACCGGGGTGAGCAGTTCTTC.

The CDR3 bases are TGCGCCAGCAGACCCAGGTCTGGGGCGAGGTTAGGGGGGAGCACAGATACGCAGTATTTT. Translating gives CASRPRSGARLGGSTDTQYF. The chain recombines TRBV5-1 with TRBJ2-3; D might be TRBD1 or TRBD2, each matching 6 bases. CDR3 length: 20 amino acids. Trimming left V 5 bases short and J 0 bases short, with 28 bases between. Germline CDR1 and CDR2: SGHRS and YFSETQ.

The chain combines TRBV4-1 with TRBJ2-5; no clear D. Trimming left V 1 base short and J 4 bases short, with 13 bases between. CDR1 and CDR2 (germline): MGHRA, YSYEKL. The CDR3 is 15 amino acids. The CDR3 reads CASSQVATTAETQYF. DNA for the CDR3: TGCGCCAGCAGCCAAGTCGCCACCACGGCAGAGACCCAGTACTTC.

The chain is built from TRBV9 and TRBJ1-2, with 7 positions matching TRBD1. V lost 4 bases to trimming and J lost 5 bases; unmatched junction nucleotides: 8. The CDR3 runs to 14 residues. The germline gives CDR1 SGDLS, CDR2 YYNGEE. The DNA of the CDR3 is TGTGCCAGCAGCAAGACCGGGACAGAGTATGGCTACACCTTC. Protein sequence: CASSKTGTEYGYTF.

The V call is TRBV19, the J call TRBJ1-1; D ambiguous. Trimming took 5 bases from V and 1 from J, leaving 14 bases between them. The CDR3 has 15 residues. Germline CDR1 reads LNHDA; CDR2 reads SQIVND (reference sequence). CDR3 nucleotide sequence: TGTGCCAGTAGTGCCCGAGGTAGGGCGAACACTGAAGCTTTCTTT. It codes for CASSARGRANTEAFF.

The count of this clone is one. This rearrangement joins TRBV7-9 to TRBJ2-2; a possible D gene is TRBD2 (6 bases). CDR3 length equals 15 residues. The V gene's germline CDR1 is SEHNR and CDR2 FQNEAQ (reference sequence). The V end lost 5 bases, the J end lost 1 base, and 11 bases lay between the germline ends. CDR3 residues: CASSPSVMNTGELFF. In DNA, the CDR3 is TGTGCCAGCAGCCCTAGCGTAATGAACACCGGGGAGCTGTTTTTT.

The chain joins TRBV3-1 (or the pseudogene TRBV3-2) to TRBJ1-1, with D hard to call. Germline CDR1 and CDR2: LGHDT and YNNKEL (reference sequence). The CDR3 length is 13 residues. Trimming pared 3 bases from V and 1 base from J, leaving 6 bases between. As DNA, the CDR3 is TGTGCCAGCAGCCATTGGTCGAACACTGAAGCTTTCTTT. Protein product: CASSHWSNTEAFF.

The chain combines TRBV27 with TRBJ1-2; possible D gene TRBD1, 6 bases. This CDR3 is 12 amino acids long. From germline, CDR1 is MNHEY and CDR2 SMNVEV (reference sequence). Deletions cut 6 bases from V and 4 bases from J, with 9 bases between. Here the CDR3 DNA reads TGTGCCAGCAGGGCGACAGGCTATGGCTACACCTTC. Its protein is CASRATGYGYTF.

The CDR3 loop reads CASSLSGQGDYGYTF. CDR3 coding DNA: TGCGCCAGCAGCTTGTCGGGACAGGGTGATTATGGCTACACCTTC. The gene calls are TRBV5-1 and TRBJ1-2; 9 bases fit TRBD1. This CDR3 is 15 amino acids long. CDR1 SGHRS and CDR2 YFSETQ come from the germline V gene. V was clipped by 1 base and J by 5 bases; unmatched bases: 6.

There are a few counts of this clone. The chain recombines TRBV10-2 with TRBJ1-2; the match to TRBD1 covers 8 bases. The CDR3 contains 12 residues. V lost 2 bases and J lost 8; bases outside the gene matches: 1. Germline lookup yields CDR1 WSHSY and CDR2 SAAADI. The CDR3 protein is CASSEGQGGYTF. CDR3 in DNA: TGCGCCAGCAGTGAGGGACAGGGCGGCTACACCTTC.

This chain connects TRBV7-2 to TRBJ1-6; D might be TRBD1 (5 bases). Looked up from germline, CDR1 is SGHTA and CDR2 is FQGNSA. This CDR3 has 14 residues. V was shortened by 0 bases and J by 9 bases, with 9 bases between the two germline ends. As DNA, the CDR3 is TGTGCCAGCAGCTTAGCACAGGCCGGTTCACCCCTCCACTTT. This sequence encodes CASSLAQAGSPLHF.